The present entry profiles one T cell receptor beta chain with its context. This specimen belongs to a study of T cell changes during pregnancy in multiple sclerosis. Libraries were prepared by immunoSEQ multiplex PCR; TCRdb keeps only in-frame clonotypes and omits some of them. The sample carries under 55,000 clones, approximately 91% recorded once. The sample consisted of PBMCs (not recorded whether the cells were cultured). The sequence came from a female donor with multiple sclerosis, enrolled in a pregnancy study.

CDR3 nucleotide sequence: TGCGCCAGCAGCGCCGGTCACAATGAGCAGTTCTTC. Translating gives CASSAGHNEQFF. The chain links TRBV5-1 to TRBJ2-1; D remains ambiguous. This CDR3 is 12 amino acids long. V lost 4 bases and J lost 5, with 7 bases in between. Per the germline V gene, CDR1 is SGHRS and CDR2 is YFSETQ.